The 22 T cell receptor beta chains presented below share a single source sample, sequenced in a study of post-analysis software for immune sequencing data. Study-wide results and limits: Controls showed lower frequencies than patients for five TRBV segments, and TRBV5-6, TRBV5-1 and TRBV20-1 were among these.

cDNA libraries for TCR beta contained unique molecular identifiers. TCRdb independently ran MiXCR on the PCR reads; one entry per CDR3 protein. The sample includes some 450,000 distinct CDR3 sequences, 40% to 55% of them seen just once. No antigen has been identified for these receptors. Sequenced sample: blood. The receptors here all came from a girl between 10 and 17 years old with multiple sclerosis.

This clonotype showed up just a few times. V usage is TRBV15 and J usage is TRBJ1-5; the match to TRBD1 covers 7 bases. Per germline, CDR1 LNHNV and CDR2 YYDKDF (reference sequence). Losses at the gene ends were 6 bases for V and 3 bases for J; bases not matched to a gene: 8. There are 15 residues in the CDR3. The CDR3 DNA follows: TGTGCCACCAGTGACAGGGATGGGAACAATCAGCCCCAGCATTTT. It yields the protein CATSDRDGNNQPQHF.

J is TRBJ2-7 and V is TRBV28, with 10 bases aligning to TRBD1. Germline trimming cut 6 bases from V and 2 bases from J; bases unmatched to any gene: 4. Germline lookup yields CDR1 MDHEN and CDR2 SYDVKM. This CDR3 is 14 amino acids long. The CDR3 coding sequence is TGTGCCAGCAGGAGGGGGACAGGGGCCTACGAGCAGTACTTC. Encoded protein: CASRRGTGAYEQYF.

As concerns this clonotype: This could be a read error, since a much larger clone is one nucleotide away. V is TRBV28 and J is TRBJ1-1, with no clear D. V was pared by 7 bases and J by 0 bases, with 3 bases between. This CDR3 has 11 amino acids. The germline gives CDR1 MDHEN, CDR2 SYDVKM. CDR3: CASNLNTEAFF. The CDR3 DNA is TGTGCCAGCAATCTGAACACTGAAGCTTTCTTT.

The chain uses TRBV12-3 or TRBV12-4 and TRBJ2-1; D is unclear. V was pared by 6 bases and J by 4 bases, with 4 bases between. This CDR3 is built from 11 residues. The CDR3, as DNA: TGTGCCAGCAGGGATTACAATGAGCAGTTCTTC. This translates into CASRDYNEQFF.

The chain recombines TRBV3-1 with TRBJ2-7; no firm D call. This CDR3 has 14 residues. Germline V gene lookup returns CDR1 LGHDT and CDR2 YNNKEL (reference sequence). The germline V and J ends were trimmed by 1 base and 0 bases, with 7 bases remaining between them. CDR3 nucleotides: TGTGCCAGCAGCCAAGGGGCAGACTCCTACGAGCAGTACTTC. Translation gives CASSQGADSYEQYF.

V gene TRBV27 combines with J gene TRBJ2-1; the D call may be TRBD1 or TRBD2 (5 bases each). CDR3 length equals 12 residues. Deletions cut 4 bases from V and 13 bases from J, with 14 bases between. CDR1 and CDR2 from the germline V gene are MNHEY and SMNVEV (reference sequence). The CDR3 DNA reads TGTGCCAGCAGTTCGACCGGGACGAATCAGTTCTTC. This encodes CASSSTGTNQFF.

There are many counts of this clonotype. The chain joins TRBV13 to TRBJ1-2; D is perhaps TRBD1 (5 bases). The CDR3 is 13 amino acids. Trimming cost V 4 bases and J 2 bases, with 8 bases left between them. Germline V gene lookup returns CDR1 PRHDT and CDR2 FYEKMQ (reference sequence). The CDR3 region has the DNA TGTGCCAGCAGCTGGGGGTTAAACTATGGCTACACCTTC. Encoded protein: CASSWGLNYGYTF. Combining the CDR3 with reference TRBV13 and TRBJ1-2 gives the whole variable domain AAGVIQSPRHLIKEKRETATLKCYPIPRHDTVYWYQQGPGQDPQFLISFYEKMQSDKGSIPDRFSAQQFSDYHSELNMSSLELGDSALYFCASSWGLNYGYTFGSGTRLTVV.

This clonotype was counted only a few times. V gene TRBV20-1 combines with J gene TRBJ2-7; unclear D gene. Germline CDR1 is DFQATT and CDR2 is SNEGSKA (reference sequence). V lost 4 bases, J lost 3 bases, and 10 bases lay in between. The CDR3 is made up of 12 amino acids. CDR3 nucleotide sequence: TGCAGTGCTATTGGCAAGAACTACGAGCAGTACTTC. Translation gives CSAIGKNYEQYF.

The chain is built from TRBV12-3 or TRBV12-4 and TRBJ2-7, with 11 bases aligning to TRBD2. This CDR3 region has 15 residues. V dropped 5 bases and J dropped 4; count of bases not matched to a gene: 7. Here the CDR3 reads CASSTRLAGFYEQYF. DNA for the CDR3: TGTGCCAGCAGTACCCGACTAGCGGGATTTTACGAGCAGTACTTC.

Many counts were recorded for this clonotype. V gene TRBV6-5 combines with J gene TRBJ1-2; 9 bases agree with TRBD1. The germline CDR1 and CDR2 sequences are MNHEY and SVGAGI. V dropped 2 bases and J dropped 5; count of bases not matched to a gene: 6. The CDR3 consists of 15 residues. In DNA, the CDR3 is TGTGCCAGCAGTTACCGGGGACAGGGCGGATATGGCTACACCTTC. Encoded protein: CASSYRGQGGYGYTF.

This clonotype was counted only a few times. The V call is TRBV5-1, the J call TRBJ2-1; 8 bases map to TRBD1. J lost 5 bases, V lost 0 bases, and 4 bases had no gene match. The germline V gene has CDR1 SGHRS and CDR2 YFSETQ. The CDR3 runs to 15 residues. The CDR3 DNA follows: TGCGCCAGCAGCTTGGTCGGACAGGGAGACAATGAGCAGTTCTTC. It is translated as CASSLVGQGDNEQFF.

Concerning this clonotype: Compared with germline, one end of the junction differs, possibly owing to a read error. This sequence joins TRBV27 and TRBJ1-2; 9 bases align to TRBD1. CDR1 and CDR2 (germline): MNHEY, SMNVEV (reference sequence). This CDR3 region has 15 residues. CDR3: CASSQMTGGFSGCTF. CDR3 in DNA: TGTGCCAGCAGTCAAATGACAGGGGGGTTTTCTGGCTGCACCTTC.

Of note for this clonotype: A much larger clone lies one base from this, so it may be a read error. The chain couples TRBV5-1 to TRBJ2-4; either TRBD1 or TRBD2 may fit D (5 bases each). TRBJ2-7 explains the end of the DNA better; the J call may be wrong. Germline V lookup: CDR1 SGHRS, CDR2 YFSETQ. The CDR3 contains 16 residues. The CDR3 nucleotides are TGCGCCAGCAGCGACTACCCCAGGACAAATCAAGGCGAGCAGTACTTC. Its translation is CASSDYPRTNQGEQYF.

The rearrangement uses TRBV7-2 and TRBJ2-3; 7 bases are a match to TRBD2. The CDR3 length is 16 residues. V dropped 3 bases and J dropped 1; count of bases not matched to a gene: 7. The germline V gene encodes CDR1 SGHTA and CDR2 FQGNSA. The CDR3 nucleotides are TGTGCCAGCAGCTTCGGCGGGAGCTGGGGCACAGATACGCAGTATTTT. Residues: CASSFGGSWGTDTQYF.

This clonotype came up a few times. The chain carries TRBV5-1 and TRBJ2-5; 8 nucleotides match TRBD1. V shed 5 bases, J shed 5 bases, and the junction held 11 bases outside the gene matches. In germline, CDR1 is SGHRS, CDR2 YFSETQ. The CDR3 is 15 residues long. The CDR3 nucleotides are TGCGCCAGCAGTCCTCTCGGACAGGGCGGGGAGACCCAGTACTTC. It is translated as CASSPLGQGGETQYF.

This clonotype was counted only a few times. The chain combines TRBV5-5 with TRBJ1-2; TRBD1 agrees at 7 bases. Trimming cost V 0 bases and J 0 bases; bases outside gene matches: 5. The CDR3 has 16 residues. Germline V gene sequence: CDR1 SGHKS, CDR2 YYEKEE (reference sequence). DNA of the CDR3: TGTGCCAGCAGCTTGGCCTGGGGGACAGCTAACTATGGCTACACCTTC. It translates to CASSLAWGTANYGYTF.

The rearrangement links TRBV5-1 to TRBJ1-4; D possibly corresponds to TRBD1 (5 bases). This CDR3 is 14 amino acids long. Germline assignment: CDR1 SGHRS and CDR2 YFSETQ. With 4 bases removed from V and 5 bases from J, the gap between germline ends came to 12 bases. The DNA for the CDR3 is TGCGCCAGCAGCGTGGGTGAGGGGAATGAAAAACTGTTTTTT. It is translated as CASSVGEGNEKLFF.

The rearrangement links TRBV27 to TRBJ2-7, with D tentatively TRBD2 (6 bases). CDR1 is MNHEY, CDR2 SMNVEV, per germline (reference sequence). The CDR3 covers 17 residues. V lost 3 bases, J lost 0 bases, and 18 bases lay in between. CDR3 coding DNA: TGTGCCAGCAGTTTCTATGGGGGACTGCAGAGCTCCTACGAGCAGTACTTC. This codes for CASSFYGGLQSSYEQYF.

This clonotype has more than one count but fewer than ten. The chain couples TRBV4-1 to TRBJ1-2; D is possibly TRBD1 (5 bases). Trimming shortened V by 4 bases and J by 5 bases, and 11 bases separated the two germline ends. Germline V CDR1 and CDR2: MGHRA, YSYEKL. The CDR3 contains 13 residues. The CDR3, as DNA: TGCGCCAGCAGCCTGGGGCCGGAATATGGCTACACCTTC. This sequence encodes CASSLGPEYGYTF.

The rearrangement joins TRBV7-9 to TRBJ1-4; D is uncertain. Trimming shortened V by 4 bases and J by 0 bases, and 12 bases separated the two germline ends. This CDR3 has 16 residues. CDR1 is SEHNR, CDR2 FQNEAQ, per germline (reference sequence). The chain's CDR3 is CASSYPQSATNEKLFF. The CDR3 DNA reads as TGTGCCAGCAGCTACCCCCAGTCGGCAACTAATGAAAAACTGTTTTTT.

The rearrangement uses TRBV14 and TRBJ2-1, with 10 bases fitting TRBD2. This CDR3 has 15 amino acids. Trimming removed 3 bases from V and 2 bases from J; junction bases left unmatched: 1. Germline loops: CDR1 SGHDN, CDR2 FVKESK. The CDR3: CASSHSGRAYNEQFF. CDR3 sequence (DNA): TGTGCCAGCAGCCACAGCGGGAGGGCCTACAATGAGCAGTTCTTC.

V and J are TRBV4-3 and TRBJ2-3; 7 bases are a match to TRBD1. CDR1 is LGHNA, CDR2 YSLEER, per germline. CDR3 length equals 15 residues. Trimming cost V 0 bases and J 0 bases; bases outside gene matches: 0. CDR3 DNA sequence: TGCGCCAGCAGCCAAGAGGACAGGAGCACAGATACGCAGTATTTT. Translation gives CASSQEDRSTDTQYF.